The 28 T cell receptor beta chains given below trace back to one sample, sequenced in a study of human T cells and chemical hapten exposure. TCRdb independently ran MiXCR on the RACE reads; one entry per CDR3 protein. The profile shows some 43,000 distinct CDR3 sequences, 4% of them singletons. Indicated time point: patch test 1, 2 weeks after DPC sensitization. Noted treatment: therapeutic diphenylcyclopropenone sensitization with weekly scalp DPC. Sequencing started from total RNA isolated from unfractionated whole blood. The sequences come from whole blood, collected in connection with sensitization to the hapten diphenylcyclopropenone (DPC). The receptors stem from a man aged 45 to 65 with alopecia areata. Some clones in this sample may be carry-over from other donors' samples.

Comment on this clonotype: A much larger clone lies one base from this, so it may be a read error. The chain uses TRBV28 and TRBJ2-7, with D possibly TRBD2 on 5 matching bases. The CDR3 covers 14 residues. Germline CDR1 MDHEN, CDR2 SYDVKM. The germline V and J ends were trimmed by 6 bases and 6 bases, with 18 bases remaining between them. The CDR3 DNA follows: TGTGCCAGCAGCCCCCCCCCGGGGAACCGCGAGCAGTACTTC. The encoded protein is CASSPPPGNREQYF.

This clonotype was observed at least ten times. The J gene is TRBJ1-5, the V gene TRBV29-1; weak D call: TRBD1 (5 bases). This CDR3 is built from 13 residues. Germline assignment: CDR1 SQVTM and CDR2 ANQGSEA. V was clipped by 7 bases and J by 6 bases, with 16 bases between them. The CDR3 protein is CSAKVAGSQPQHF. CDR3 in DNA: TGCAGCGCAAAGGTCGCAGGGAGTCAGCCCCAGCATTTT.

This clonotype was seen repeatedly, ten times or more. The chain combines TRBV12-3 or TRBV12-4 with TRBJ2-3; the D is unclear. The CDR3 runs 15 residues. V was pared by 5 bases and J by 0 bases, with 12 bases between. CDR3 in amino acids: CASSPGYSSTDTQYF. CDR3 coding DNA: TGTGCCAGCAGTCCCGGATACTCTAGCACAGATACGCAGTATTTT.

The table lists this clonotype with many counts. This chain uses TRBV5-4 with TRBJ2-3; D is perhaps TRBD1 or TRBD2 (6 bases each). With 0 bases removed from V and 5 bases from J, the gap between germline ends came to 19 bases. This CDR3 is built from 17 residues. CDR1 SGHNT and CDR2 YYREEE come from the germline V gene (reference sequence). In DNA form, the CDR3 reads TGTGCCAGCAGCTTGGATGTCGGGGGCCAGAGGGGAGATACGCAGTATTTT. It codes for CASSLDVGGQRGDTQYF.

This clonotype was observed at least ten times. The chain employs TRBV29-1 and TRBJ1-5; 10 bases line up with TRBD1. This CDR3 has 14 residues. Germline lookup yields CDR1 SQVTM and CDR2 ANQGSEA. V was clipped by 5 bases and J by 3 bases; unmatched bases: 4. The CDR3 region is CSVRTGGYNQPQHF. The CDR3 nucleotides read TGCAGCGTTCGGACAGGGGGTTACAATCAGCCCCAGCATTTT.

This clonotype was counted many times. The chain couples TRBV5-1 to TRBJ1-4; 9 positions match TRBD1. Germline loops: CDR1 SGHRS, CDR2 YFSETQ. The CDR3 extends over 16 amino acids. Losses at the gene ends were 0 bases for V and 7 bases for J; bases not matched to a gene: 7. The CDR3 DNA reads TGCGCCAGCAGCTTGGAGGGACAGGGAGACGGTGAAAAACTGTTTTTT. Amino acid sequence: CASSLEGQGDGEKLFF.

This clonotype was detected many times. The chain joins TRBV7-9 to TRBJ1-2; D uncertain. V was shortened by 1 base and J by 4 bases, with 19 bases between the two germline ends. The CDR3 is 17 residues long. CDR1 is SEHNR and CDR2 is FQNEAQ in the germline V gene (reference sequence). The CDR3 here is CASSLESQLIIRYGYTF. The DNA of the CDR3 is TGTGCCAGCAGCTTAGAAAGCCAGCTAATAATCCGCTATGGCTACACCTTC.

This clonotype was recorded at least ten times. The chain couples TRBV5-1 to TRBJ2-3, with D possibly TRBD1 on 5 matching bases. Germline CDR1 SGHRS, CDR2 YFSETQ. V shed 6 bases and J shed 0 bases, with 14 bases lying between them. This CDR3 is built from 15 residues. CDR3 loop: CASTPDRSSTDTQYF. The CDR3 region has the DNA TGCGCCAGCACCCCTGACAGATCTAGCACAGATACGCAGTATTTT.

This clonotype was recorded many times. This rearrangement joins TRBV2 to TRBJ2-1; TRBD2 matches at 14 bases. Germline CDR1 is SNHLY and CDR2 is FYNNEI. The J segment lost 10 bases and the V segment lost 4 bases, leaving 3 bases of the junction unmatched. The CDR3 spans 14 residues. CDR3 amino acids: CASSVGLAGVEQFF. Written as DNA, the CDR3 is TGTGCCAGCAGTGTGGGACTAGCGGGAGTAGAGCAGTTCTTC.

Comments on this clonotype: A much larger clone differs from this one at a single base, so this may be a read error. V usage is TRBV7-9 and J usage is TRBJ2-7; 11 bases agree with TRBD2. The CDR3 spans 15 residues. CDR1 SEHNR and CDR2 FQNEAQ come from the germline V gene (reference sequence). The chain's CDR3 is CASGLSGLAEFRWYF. CDR3 DNA: TGTGCCAGCGGCTTATCGGGACTAGCGGAATTCAGGTGGTACTTC.

The chain combines TRBV19 with TRBJ2-1; 8 positions match TRBD2. Germline values: CDR1 LNHDA, CDR2 SQIVND (reference sequence). Trimming at V came to 2 bases and at J to 9 bases, leaving 9 bases not matched to a gene. This CDR3 comprises 15 residues. The CDR3 is CASSIRVGTRSEQFF. In nucleotides, the CDR3 is TGTGCCAGTAGTATAAGGGTGGGGACTAGAAGTGAGCAGTTCTTC.

This clonotype came up many times. The chain uses TRBV10-3 and TRBJ2-1; no reliable D call. Trimming left V 10 bases short and J 6 bases short, with 7 bases between. Germline loops: CDR1 ENHRY, CDR2 SYGVKD. The CDR3 extends over 10 amino acids. The DNA for the CDR3 is TGTGCCACGAAGGGCAATGAGCAGTTCTTC. Translated: CATKGNEQFF.

At least ten counts were recorded for this clonotype. This chain links TRBV29-1 with TRBJ2-7; D possibly corresponds to TRBD2 (5 bases). The germline V gene has CDR1 SQVTM and CDR2 ANQGSEA. V gave up 4 bases and J gave up 0 bases, with 7 bases separating them. The CDR3 sequence is 12 residues long. The CDR3 DNA follows: TGCAGCGTTGGCGAGGGCTCCTACGAGCAGTACTTC. It encodes CSVGEGSYEQYF.

This clonotype occurred many times. The gene calls are TRBV19 and TRBJ1-1, with 8 bases lining up with TRBD1. The CDR3 loop spans 13 amino acids. The trim removed 11 bases at V and 2 bases at J, leaving 7 bases unmatched. The germline V gene encodes CDR1 LNHDA and CDR2 SQIVND (reference sequence). The CDR3 bases are TGTGCCTCCGAAGACAGGGGAAACACTGAAGCTTTCTTT. Translated: CASEDRGNTEAFF.

This clonotype has a count of ten or more. The rearrangement links TRBV7-6 to TRBJ1-5; unclear D gene. CDR1 SGHVS and CDR2 FNYEAQ come from the germline V gene. The CDR3 contains 14 residues. V was clipped by 1 base and J by 2 bases, with 6 bases between them. Here the CDR3 DNA reads TGTGCCAGCAGCTTAGGTTATGGCAATCAGCCCCAGCATTTT. Its protein is CASSLGYGNQPQHF.

This clonotype was recorded many times. The CDR3 loop reads CAWNHQTGQDEAFF. In DNA form, the CDR3 reads TGTGCCTGGAACCACCAGACAGGGCAAGATGAAGCTTTCTTT. The chain is built from TRBV30 and TRBJ1-1; 7 nucleotides agree with TRBD1. Per germline, CDR1 GTSNPN and CDR2 SVGIG (reference sequence). There are 14 residues in the CDR3. V trimming: 4 bases; J trimming: 7 bases; junction bases outside the gene matches: 12.

There are many counts of this clonotype. The chain carries TRBV7-3 and TRBJ1-6, with D unclear. V was cut by 7 bases and J by 7 bases, with 14 bases left in between. CDR1 is SGHTA and CDR2 is FQGTGA in the germline V gene. The CDR3 spans 14 residues. The CDR3 spells CASTMGSLNSPLHF. The DNA for the CDR3 is TGTGCCAGCACCATGGGGTCCCTGAATTCACCCCTCCACTTT.

In this sample, this clonotype turned up a few times. The CDR3 nucleotides read TGTGCCAGCAGCGTATTTAGTGAAGCGGGACCAGATACGCAGTATTTT. Translating it yields CASSVFSEAGPDTQYF. This sequence joins TRBV9 and TRBJ2-3; 7 bases are a match to TRBD2. The length of the CDR3 is 16 residues. The V gene's germline CDR1 is SGDLS and CDR2 YYNGEE. V lost 1 base, J lost 4 bases, and 9 bases stayed unmatched.

This clonotype was observed many times. The chain uses TRBV7-2 and TRBJ2-5; 14 nucleotides line up with TRBD2. This CDR3 contains 15 residues. V was pared by 5 bases and J by 5 bases, with 4 bases of the junction left unmatched. Germline CDR1 reads SGHTA; CDR2 reads FQGNSA. The CDR3 DNA follows: TGTGCCAGCAGCGCGACTAGCGGGAGGGTTGAGACCCAGTACTTC. It is translated as CASSATSGRVETQYF.

V is TRBV7-9 and J is TRBJ1-6; possible D gene TRBD1, 5 bases. CDR1 and CDR2 (germline): SEHNR, FQNEAQ (reference sequence). The CDR3 consists of 15 residues. Trimming removed 4 bases at V and 7 bases at J, with 14 bases between. DNA for the CDR3: TGTGCCAGCAGCTCCCGGTCAGGGAACAATTCACCCCTCCACTTT. Its translation: CASSSRSGNNSPLHF.

This clonotype occurred many times. The chain couples TRBV28 to TRBJ1-2; D not certain. The CDR3 runs 14 residues. The ends were cut back, 1 base at V and 7 bases at J, with 13 bases in the middle. Germline CDR1 reads MDHEN; CDR2 reads SYDVKM. In DNA form, the CDR3 reads TGTGCCAGCAGTTTATATCCCCCGACGAGTGGCTACACCTTC. This sequence encodes CASSLYPPTSGYTF.

This chain joins TRBV12-3 or TRBV12-4 and TRBJ1-4, with 9 bases identical to TRBD1. Trimming removed 2 bases from V and 6 bases from J; junction bases left unmatched: 1. The CDR3 has 14 residues. The CDR3 spells CASSLRTGDEKLFF. The CDR3 DNA is TGTGCCAGCAGTTTACGGACAGGGGATGAAAAACTGTTTTTT.

This clonotype was found many times. The chain joins TRBV20-1 to TRBJ2-3; maybe TRBD2 (6 bases). Germline CDR1 reads DFQATT; CDR2 reads SNEGSKA (reference sequence). There are 15 residues in the CDR3. Trimming shortened V by 1 base and J by 5 bases, and 16 bases separated the two germline ends. The CDR3 spells CSARGVAGTRDTQYF. For the CDR3, the DNA is TGCAGTGCTAGAGGCGTGGCGGGAACTAGAGATACGCAGTATTTT.

This clonotype was seen many times. This rearrangement joins TRBV20-1 to TRBJ1-4; D is perhaps TRBD1 (5 bases). This CDR3 is built from 14 residues. V dropped 3 bases and J dropped 2 bases, with 10 bases sitting between them. In germline, CDR1 is DFQATT, CDR2 SNEGSKA (reference sequence). The CDR3 region has the DNA TGCAGTGCTAGCCGACAGTTCACTAATGAAAAACTGTTTTTT. As protein: CSASRQFTNEKLFF.

This clonotype was recorded many times. The rearrangement joins TRBV5-1 to TRBJ2-1; 7 positions match TRBD2. J lost 4 bases, V lost 4 bases, and 8 bases had no gene match. Per germline, CDR1 SGHRS and CDR2 YFSETQ. This CDR3 has 15 amino acids. This CDR3 reads CASSRGASGYNEQFF. The CDR3 nucleotides are TGCGCCAGCAGCCGGGGTGCTAGCGGATACAATGAGCAGTTCTTC.

This clonotype appeared many times. The chain employs TRBV7-9 and TRBJ1-5; D is uncertain. Deletions cut 1 base from V and 0 bases from J, with 13 bases between. Germline assignment: CDR1 SEHNR and CDR2 FQNEAQ (reference sequence). The CDR3 is 17 residues long. CDR3: CASSLVAELNSNQPQHF. The CDR3 DNA is TGTGCCAGCAGCTTAGTCGCAGAATTAAATAGCAATCAGCCCCAGCATTTT.

This clonotype was recorded many times. This chain joins TRBV12-3 or TRBV12-4 and TRBJ2-7; 9 bases map to TRBD1. J was trimmed by 5 bases and V by 5 bases; bases with no gene match: 10. The CDR3 spans 15 residues. Written as DNA, the CDR3 is TGTGCCAGCAGTACCCCGGGACAGGGCGGGAACGAGCAGTACTTC. Its protein product is CASSTPGQGGNEQYF.

This clonotype was seen a few times. The V call is TRBV20-1, the J call TRBJ1-1; D unresolved. The CDR3 spans 12 residues. V lost 5 bases, J lost 1 base, and 8 bases lay in between. Germline V gene data show CDR1 as DFQATT and CDR2 as SNEGSKA (reference sequence). CDR3 nucleotides: TGCAGTGCTCCACGGGAGAACACTGAAGCTTTCTTT. Amino acid sequence: CSAPRENTEAFF.